This T cell receptor (beta chain) was sequenced for a study of identifying expanded T cells in peripheral blood. Study-level results: Variance in clone template counts between two-week samples significantly increased with total template count across all healthy donors. Over around two and four weeks, about 17 and 20 clones changed, versus roughly 1.2 between replicates.

During the collection period, no donor immune events like infections were recorded. CDR1 and CDR2 from the germline V gene are SNHLY and FYNNEI. The CDR3 has 16 residues. Some clones are missing from TCRdb's copy, which holds only in-frame ones; the method was immunoSEQ multiplex PCR. The table has approximately 100,000 clones, approximately 88% seen once. A word on this clone: Its matching antigen is unknown. The junction and the germline gene differ at one end; a read error may be behind it.

The chain carries TRBV2 and TRBJ1-5; maybe TRBD1 (5 bases). This TCR was recovered from a person aged 18 to 75 in good health. The sample taken for sequencing was blood. Here the CDR3 reads CASSKAAGPGNQPQHF. The CDR3 nucleotides read TGTGCCAGCAGTAAAGCGGCGGGGCCGGGCAATCAGCCCCAGCATTTT.